This TCR beta chain was observed in a study of T cells in Graves' hyperthyroidism and ophthalmopathy. This CDR3 comprises 11 residues. Per the germline V gene, CDR1 is MNHNY and CDR2 is SVGAGI (reference sequence). The ends were cut back, 2 bases at V and 10 bases at J, with 8 bases in the middle. General study points: The model forecast ophthalmopathy, anticipating it by a median approximately 6.1 months before onset. Ophthalmopathy was separated from stable hyperthyroidism by a 13 V-J model. Blood held most thyroid clonotypes expanded above 0.001 frequency.

About this clonotype itself: Its specificity is unknown.

Disease lasting under 3 months, a NOSPECS grade of at least 4, and a Clinical Activity Score of at least 3 were features of the ophthalmopathy patients. Researchers took RNA transcripts and amplified the TCR beta CDR3 regions from them. A set of HTBI primers served as the primers for a first-round RT-PCR of the TCR CDR3. MiXCR was run by TCRdb on the multiplex PCR reads, yielding one entry per CDR3 protein. The sample has hundreds of thousands of distinct CDR3 sequences; about 14% are singletons. The TCR was taken from a woman between 50 and 59 years old with Graves' ophthalmopathy. The sample was blood. This chain joins TRBV6-6 and TRBJ1-2, with D possibly TRBD1 on 5 matching bases. The CDR3 loop reads CASSYGGVYTF. Here the CDR3 DNA reads TGTGCCAGCAGTTACGGGGGGGTCTACACCTTC.